The rows below give T cell receptor beta chains drawn from one sample of a study of blood T cell repertoires in COVID-19. Measured with immunoSEQ multiplex PCR; TCRdb has only the in-frame clones, and not every one. The data contain roughly 290,000 clones, roughly 85% of them singletons. Specimen: PBMCs or T cells enriched from blood (not recorded which). The receptors derive from a woman aged 30 to 39 who had recovered from COVID-19. CDR3s include the opening cysteine and the closing phenylalanine or tryptophan. A D gene is named only where the DNA matches it firmly. The size of a clone is reported for some rows only, either as once, few or many, or as a class for expanded clones.

J gene: TRBJ1-2; D gene: -; V gene: TRBV20-1; clone size: -; CDR3 protein: CSASPYGYTF; CDR3 DNA: TGCAGTGCTAGCCCTTATGGCTACACCTTC
J gene: TRBJ1-3; D gene: TRBD1; V gene: TRBV30; clone size: -; CDR3 protein: CAWGRTGSGNTIYF; CDR3 DNA: TGTGCCTGGGGACGGACAGGGAGTGGAAACACCATATATTTT
J gene: TRBJ1-6; D gene: TRBD1; V gene: TRBV2; clone size: -; CDR3 protein: CASSLGQGNSPLHF; CDR3 DNA: TGTGCCAGCAGTCTTGGACAGGGGAATTCACCCCTCCACTTT
J gene: TRBJ1-1; D gene: TRBD1; V gene: TRBV5-6; clone size: -; CDR3 protein: CASSSYRGMNTEAFF; CDR3 DNA: TGTGCCAGCAGCTCCTACAGGGGAATGAACACTGAAGCTTTCTTT
J gene: TRBJ1-1; D gene: -; V gene: TRBV10-1; clone size: -; CDR3 protein: CASAAGRGAEAFF; CDR3 DNA: TGCGCCAGCGCGGCGGGCAGGGGCGCTGAAGCTTTCTTT
J gene: TRBJ1-2; D gene: -; V gene: TRBV5-6; clone size: -; CDR3 protein: CASSLWGWTKVEDTF; CDR3 DNA: TGTGCCAGCAGCTTATGGGGATGGACTAAGGTGGAGGACACCTTC
J gene: TRBJ2-3; D gene: -; V gene: TRBV27; clone size: once; CDR3 protein: CASSPRLADTQYF; CDR3 DNA: TGTGCCAGCAGTCCCAGACTAGCAGATACGCAGTATTTT
J gene: TRBJ2-7; D gene: -; V gene: TRBV30; clone size: -; CDR3 protein: CAWSVLGGNEQYF; CDR3 DNA: TGTGCCTGGAGTGTACTGGGGGGAAACGAGCAGTACTTC
J gene: TRBJ2-3; D gene: -; V gene: TRBV28; clone size: -; CDR3 protein: CASSETDTQYF; CDR3 DNA: TGTGCCAGCAGCGAGACAGATACGCAGTATTTT
J gene: TRBJ1-4; D gene: TRBD1; V gene: TRBV28; clone size: -; CDR3 protein: CASIYRTGTNEKLFF; CDR3 DNA: TGTGCCAGCATTTATCGGACAGGCACTAATGAAAAACTGTTTTTT
J gene: TRBJ1-6; D gene: TRBD1; V gene: TRBV3-1/TRBV3-2; clone size: -; CDR3 protein: CASSRTGEISPLHF; CDR3 DNA: TGTGCCAGCAGCCGTACAGGGGAGATTTCACCCCTCCACTTT
J gene: TRBJ1-5; D gene: -; V gene: TRBV6-5; clone size: -; CDR3 protein: CASRVKSVSNQPQHF; CDR3 DNA: TGTGCCAGCAGGGTAAAAAGCGTTAGCAATCAGCCCCAGCATTTT
J gene: TRBJ1-2; D gene: -; V gene: TRBV9; clone size: -; CDR3 protein: CASSPTPDSYGYTF; CDR3 DNA: TGTGCCAGCAGCCCCACCCCGGACAGCTATGGCTACACCTTC
J gene: TRBJ2-7; D gene: TRBD2; V gene: TRBV10-1; clone size: once; CDR3 protein: CANKTSGGALIAYEQYF; CDR3 DNA: TGCGCCAACAAAACTAGCGGGGGGGCTCTCATCGCCTACGAGCAGTACTTC
J gene: TRBJ2-7; D gene: -; V gene: TRBV28; clone size: -; CDR3 protein: CASRGRGRGGSYEQYF; CDR3 DNA: TGTGCCAGCAGAGGGCGGGGCCGGGGAGGCTCCTACGAGCAGTACTTC
J gene: TRBJ2-3; D gene: -; V gene: TRBV5-1; clone size: -; CDR3 protein: CASSLVASSTDTQYF; CDR3 DNA: TGCGCCAGCAGCTTGGTAGCGTCTAGCACAGATACGCAGTATTTT
J gene: TRBJ1-1; D gene: -; V gene: TRBV27; clone size: once; CDR3 protein: CASSLVRGSEAFF; CDR3 DNA: TGTGCCAGCAGTTTAGTCAGGGGCTCTGAAGCTTTCTTT
J gene: TRBJ1-2; D gene: TRBD1; V gene: TRBV11-2; clone size: few; CDR3 protein: CASSFNLRTGGYGYTF; CDR3 DNA: TGTGCCAGCAGCTTTAATCTCCGGACAGGGGGATATGGCTACACCTTC
J gene: TRBJ2-7; D gene: -; V gene: TRBV11-2; clone size: -; CDR3 protein: CASSLGGSEQYF; CDR3 DNA: TGTGCCAGCAGCTTAGGAGGCAGCGAGCAGTACTTC
J gene: TRBJ1-1; D gene: -; V gene: TRBV3-1/TRBV3-2; clone size: -; CDR3 protein: CASSHDTGYTEAFF; CDR3 DNA: TGTGCCAGCAGCCATGATACAGGGTACACTGAAGCTTTCTTT
J gene: TRBJ1-2; D gene: TRBD1; V gene: TRBV19; clone size: -; CDR3 protein: CASSTRQGEYGYTF; CDR3 DNA: TGTGCCAGTAGTACCAGACAGGGCGAATATGGCTACACCTTC
J gene: TRBJ1-1; D gene: -; V gene: TRBV5-6; clone size: -; CDR3 protein: CASRQGNTEAFF; CDR3 DNA: TGTGCCAGCAGACAGGGGAACACTGAAGCTTTCTTT
J gene: TRBJ1-5; D gene: -; V gene: TRBV10-3; clone size: -; CDR3 protein: CATRDTSSNQPQHF; CDR3 DNA: TGTGCCACCCGGGACACCTCTAGCAATCAGCCCCAGCATTTT
J gene: TRBJ1-1; D gene: TRBD1; V gene: TRBV3-1/TRBV3-2; clone size: -; CDR3 protein: CASSQGQTGATEAFF; CDR3 DNA: TGTGCCAGCAGCCAAGGCCAAACAGGGGCCACTGAAGCTTTCTTT
J gene: TRBJ1-2; D gene: TRBD1; V gene: TRBV13; clone size: -; CDR3 protein: CASSLRTGDGPHYGYTF; CDR3 DNA: TGTGCCAGCAGCTTAAGGACAGGGGATGGCCCCCACTATGGCTACACCTTC
J gene: TRBJ2-3; D gene: TRBD1; V gene: TRBV7-2; clone size: -; CDR3 protein: CASSWTGDKDTQYF; CDR3 DNA: TGTGCCAGCAGCTGGACAGGGGACAAAGATACGCAGTATTTT
J gene: TRBJ2-7; D gene: TRBD2; V gene: TRBV4-1; clone size: -; CDR3 protein: CASSQLGLAGTTYEQYF; CDR3 DNA: TGCGCCAGCAGCCAATTGGGACTAGCGGGCACTACCTACGAGCAGTACTTC
J gene: TRBJ2-1; D gene: -; V gene: TRBV6-1; clone size: -; CDR3 protein: CASSERMVSYNEQFF; CDR3 DNA: TGTGCCAGCAGTGAGAGGATGGTATCCTACAATGAGCAGTTCTTC
J gene: TRBJ1-5; D gene: TRBD1; V gene: TRBV6-5; clone size: -; CDR3 protein: CASSYSGTGGSQPQHF; CDR3 DNA: TGTGCCAGCAGTTACTCGGGGACAGGGGGCTCTCAGCCCCAGCATTTT
J gene: TRBJ2-1; D gene: TRBD1; V gene: TRBV6-2/TRBV6-3; clone size: -; CDR3 protein: CASSQGQGSYNEQFF; CDR3 DNA: TGTGCCAGCAGCCAGGGACAGGGGTCCTACAATGAGCAGTTCTTC
J gene: TRBJ2-3; D gene: TRBD1; V gene: TRBV7-9; clone size: -; CDR3 protein: CASSQDRGWNRDTQYF; CDR3 DNA: TGTGCCAGCAGCCAAGACAGGGGGTGGAACCGCGATACGCAGTATTTT
J gene: TRBJ2-1; D gene: -; V gene: TRBV7-9; clone size: -; CDR3 protein: CASSPGDRGAAGQFF; CDR3 DNA: TGTGCCAGCAGCCCCGGAGACCGGGGGGCCGCAGGGCAGTTCTTC
J gene: TRBJ1-1; D gene: -; V gene: TRBV21-1; clone size: -; CDR3 protein: CASFAGGAGIDTEAFF; CDR3 DNA: -
J gene: TRBJ1-3; D gene: -; V gene: TRBV6-1; clone size: -; CDR3 protein: CASSESFQGGNTIYF; CDR3 DNA: TGTGCCAGCAGTGAATCTTTTCAGGGCGGAAACACCATATATTTT
J gene: TRBJ2-3; D gene: TRBD2; V gene: TRBV30; clone size: -; CDR3 protein: CAWSTHSGGSTDTQYF; CDR3 DNA: TGTGCCTGGAGCACTCATAGCGGGGGTAGCACAGATACGCAGTATTTT
J gene: TRBJ1-5; D gene: -; V gene: TRBV28; clone size: -; CDR3 protein: CASSLFQGSNQPQHF; CDR3 DNA: TGTGCCAGCAGTTTATTTCAGGGTTCGAATCAGCCCCAGCATTTT
J gene: TRBJ1-6; D gene: TRBD1; V gene: TRBV2; clone size: few; CDR3 protein: CASSAQGTVSPLHF; CDR3 DNA: TGTGCCAGCAGTGCACAGGGGACTGTATCACCCCTCCACTTT
J gene: TRBJ1-5; D gene: -; V gene: TRBV19; clone size: -; CDR3 protein: CASSIGGQGLNQPQHF; CDR3 DNA: TGTGCCAGTAGTATTGGAGGCCAGGGGTTAAATCAGCCCCAGCATTTT
J gene: TRBJ2-5; D gene: TRBD1; V gene: TRBV19; clone size: -; CDR3 protein: CASRRRQGVEETQYF; CDR3 DNA: TGTGCCAGTAGGAGGCGACAGGGTGTTGAAGAGACCCAGTACTTC